Following are 2 T cell receptor beta chains from one sample sequenced in a study of T cell repertoires in cytomegalovirus infection. For these receptors, no antigen is known. MiXCR was run by TCRdb on the reads, yielding one entry per CDR3 protein. Altogether some 700,000 distinct CDR3 sequences are present, roughly a third being singletons, with the ten largest covering roughly 18%. This specimen was cultured PBMCs, taken from culture after CMV antigen stimulation. Receptors were obtained from a human donor in good health (CMV status not recorded). Some clones in this sample may be carry-over from other donors' samples.

This clonotype appeared a few times. The rearrangement joins TRBV12-3 or TRBV12-4 to TRBJ2-1; D is unresolved. Trimming removed 3 bases at V and 6 bases at J, with 3 bases between. The length of the CDR3 is 11 residues. CDR3 residues: CASSFINEQFF. CDR3 DNA sequence: TGTGCCAGCAGTTTTATCAATGAGCAGTTCTTC.

The J gene is TRBJ2-4, the V gene TRBV6-1, with a possible D match to TRBD1 (7 bases). Germline CDR1 MNHNS, CDR2 SASEGT. With 6 bases removed from V and 0 bases from J, the gap between germline ends came to 15 bases. This CDR3 has 16 amino acids. The CDR3 here is CASSRGTVLAKNIQYF. DNA for the CDR3: TGTGCCAGCAGCCGCGGGACAGTGCTAGCCAAAAACATTCAGTACTTC.